This T cell receptor (beta chain) was observed in a study of beta chain features in type 1 diabetes. Findings of the study overall: Patients' naive, central memory and Treg TCRB repertoires seemed closer to one another than those of healthy donors. Type 1 diabetes patients showed fewer insertions and more deletions at VDJ junctions.

A few counts support this clone. What it binds is unknown. V trimming: 3 bases; J trimming: 2 bases; junction bases outside the gene matches: 1. The CDR3 has 14 residues. Germline values: CDR1 LNHDA, CDR2 SQIVND (reference sequence). Since all of the isolated RNA was reverse transcribed, expressed TCRB transcripts were what got sequenced. Generated by immunoSEQ multiplex PCR, the TCRdb table keeps only in-frame clones and is missing some. The repertoire includes about half a million clones, roughly 10% of them detected once, and about 0.045% sits in the top ten. Sorting that relied on CD45RO/CCR7/CD25/CD127/CD95/CD27 yielded CD4+ naive, central memory, regulatory and stem cell-like memory cells. The purity of all sorted populations exceeded 98%.

The sequencing input was naive CD4+ T cells from blood. This clonotype was sampled from a woman younger than 30 in good health. The chain recombines TRBV19 with TRBJ1-1, with 9 bases that match TRBD1. The CDR3 nucleotides are TGTGCCAGTAGTATGGGACAGGGTAACACTGAAGCTTTCTTT. The encoded protein is CASSMGQGNTEAFF.